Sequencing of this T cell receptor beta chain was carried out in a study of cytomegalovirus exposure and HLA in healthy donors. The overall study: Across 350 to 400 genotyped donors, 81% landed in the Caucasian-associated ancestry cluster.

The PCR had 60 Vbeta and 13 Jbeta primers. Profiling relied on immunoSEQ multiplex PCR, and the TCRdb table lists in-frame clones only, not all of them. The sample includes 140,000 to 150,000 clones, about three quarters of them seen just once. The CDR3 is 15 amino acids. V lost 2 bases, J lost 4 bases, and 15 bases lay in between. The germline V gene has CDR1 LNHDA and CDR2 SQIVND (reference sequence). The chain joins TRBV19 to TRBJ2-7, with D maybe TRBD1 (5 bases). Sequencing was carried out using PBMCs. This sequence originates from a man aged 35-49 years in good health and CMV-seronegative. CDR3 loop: CASSILAGPLYEQYF. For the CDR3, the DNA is TGTGCCAGTAGTATACTGGCAGGGCCGTTATACGAGCAGTACTTC.